These 32 T cell receptor beta chains were sequenced from one sample in a study of cytomegalovirus exposure and HLA in healthy donors. The PCR ran on 60 Vbeta and 13 Jbeta primers. The repertoire was sequenced with immunoSEQ multiplex PCR; TCRdb's copy has only in-frame clones and lacks some. This table holds roughly 110,000 clones, over 75% found once. Sequencing was performed on PBMCs. The origin of the receptors is a man aged 35 to 55 in good health and CMV-seropositive.

V usage is TRBV5-4 and J usage is TRBJ2-3, with TRBD2 identical over 11 bases. V shed 4 bases and J 2 bases; nucleotides not matched to a gene: 3. This CDR3 is built from 15 residues. Germline values: CDR1 SGHNT, CDR2 YYREEE (reference sequence). The DNA for the CDR3 is TGTGCCAGCAGCCTGGGACTAGCGGTCACAGATACGCAGTATTTT. Translation: CASSLGLAVTDTQYF. Together with reference TRBV5-4 and TRBJ2-3, the CDR3 gives the full variable domain: ETGVTQSPTHLIKTRGQQVTLRCSSQSGHNTVSWYQQALGQGPQFIFQYYREEENGRGNFPPRFSGLQFPNYSSELNVNALELDDSALYLCASSLGLAVTDTQYFGPGTRLTVL.

The rearrangement uses TRBV28 and TRBJ2-1, with 11 bases aligning to TRBD1. CDR1 and CDR2 (germline): MDHEN, SYDVKM. Germline trimming cut 5 bases from V and 2 bases from J; bases unmatched to any gene: 5. The CDR3 sequence is 16 residues long. The CDR3 sequence: CASSPGQGEAYNEQFF. The CDR3 region has the DNA TGTGCCAGCAGTCCGGGACAGGGGGAGGCCTACAATGAGCAGTTCTTC. The full variable domain, its missing parts supplied by reference TRBV28 and TRBJ2-1, is DVKVTQSSRYLVKRTGEKVFLECVQDMDHENMFWYRQDPGLGLRLIYFSYDVKMKEKGDIPEGYSVSREKKERFSLILESASTNQTSMYLCASSPGQGEAYNEQFFGPGTRLTVL.

This CDR3 is CASSPSRGNTQYF. The CDR3 DNA reads as TGTGCCAGCAGCCCCTCCCGGGGGAATACGCAGTATTTT. V gene TRBV7-2 combines with J gene TRBJ2-3, with D perhaps TRBD2 (6 bases). Germline assignment: CDR1 SGHTA and CDR2 FQGNSA. This CDR3 has 13 residues. Trimming removed 5 bases at V and 7 bases at J, with 13 bases between.

The V and J genes are TRBV10-3 and TRBJ2-3, with D tentatively TRBD2 (6 bases). Per the germline V gene, CDR1 is ENHRY and CDR2 is SYGVKD. The CDR3 loop spans 12 amino acids. V was cut by 9 bases and J by 0 bases, with 7 bases left in between. CDR3 region: CAMGTSTDTQYF. In DNA, the CDR3 is TGTGCCATGGGGACTAGCACAGATACGCAGTATTTT.

This clone was detected only once. The DNA of the CDR3 is TGTGCCAGCAGCTACCAAGGGACTAGCGGGGGAGAGACCCAGTACTTC. Translated, it gives CASSYQGTSGGETQYF. This chain joins TRBV7-9 and TRBJ2-5, with TRBD2 matching over 14 bases. Trimming at V came to 4 bases and at J to 4 bases, leaving 5 bases not matched to a gene. Germline V gene lookup returns CDR1 SEHNR and CDR2 FQNEAQ (reference sequence). CDR3 length: 16 residues.

Only a few counts were recorded for this clone. This sequence joins TRBV9 and TRBJ2-3; perhaps TRBD2 as D (6 bases). Germline loops: CDR1 SGDLS, CDR2 YYNGEE. The CDR3 has 14 residues. The germline V and J ends were trimmed by 3 bases and 2 bases, with 10 bases remaining between them. CDR3 loop: CASSAGTFTDTQYF. The CDR3 region has the DNA TGTGCCAGCAGCGCAGGGACTTTCACAGATACGCAGTATTTT.

As for this clone: The sample carries other DNA sequences with the same CDR3. This chain joins TRBV6-6 and TRBJ2-3; TRBD2 might be the D (6 bases). The V gene lost 1 base and the J gene lost 2 bases, with 10 bases spanning the gap. CDR3 size: 15 residues. Per the germline V gene, CDR1 is MNHNY and CDR2 is SVGAGI (reference sequence). The CDR3, as DNA: TGTGCCAGCAGTTACTGGGGAGGCTCCACAGATACGCAGTATTTT. Translating it yields CASSYWGGSTDTQYF.

The gene calls are TRBV5-4 and TRBJ2-3; D is uncertain. Deletions cut 0 bases from V and 7 bases from J, with 3 bases between. The CDR3 sequence is 11 residues long. Germline loops: CDR1 SGHNT, CDR2 YYREEE (reference sequence). The CDR3 protein is CASSLGNTQYF. For the CDR3, the DNA is TGTGCCAGCAGCTTGGGTAATACGCAGTATTTT.

The chain uses TRBV7-2 and TRBJ2-7; TRBD1 might be the D (5 bases). Germline assignment: CDR1 SGHTA and CDR2 FQGNSA. The V and J ends lost 5 bases and 6 bases respectively, with 20 bases between them. The CDR3 consists of 15 residues. The CDR3 protein is CASSPRAMGYGEQYF. CDR3 nucleotide sequence: TGTGCCAGCAGCCCCAGGGCCATGGGGTATGGCGAGCAGTACTTC.

The chain carries TRBV11-2 and TRBJ2-1, with 7 bases aligning to TRBD1. The V gene end was trimmed by 5 bases and the J gene end by 9 bases; junction bases not matched to a gene: 13. The CDR3 is made up of 15 amino acids. Germline-derived CDR1 and CDR2 are SGHAT and FQNNGV. In nucleotides, the CDR3 is TGTGCCAGCAGCCTAGGAGCGGACAGGAGAAGTGAGCAGTTCTTC. Its translation: CASSLGADRRSEQFF.

The V call is TRBV27, the J call TRBJ2-7, with TRBD1 matching 7 bases. The trim removed 3 bases at V and 2 bases at J, leaving 4 bases unmatched. The CDR3 is 14 amino acids. Germline V CDR1 and CDR2: MNHEY, SMNVEV (reference sequence). CDR3 protein: CASSFSGGPYEQYF. The CDR3 region has the DNA TGTGCCAGCAGTTTCTCAGGGGGACCCTACGAGCAGTACTTC.

The V gene is TRBV6-5, the J gene TRBJ1-6, with TRBD1 matching 7 bases. V dropped 2 bases and J dropped 8; count of bases not matched to a gene: 3. The CDR3 loop spans 14 amino acids. Germline V gives CDR1 MNHEY, CDR2 SVGAGI. The CDR3 DNA reads as TGTGCCAGCAGTTACCGTCAGGGGGATTCACCCCTCCACTTT. Its translation: CASSYRQGDSPLHF.

The rearrangement uses TRBV25-1 and TRBJ2-5; maybe TRBD1 (6 bases). Trimming stripped 6 bases from V and 1 base from J, with 6 bases between. The germline CDR1 and CDR2 sequences are MGHDK and SYGVNS. This CDR3 region has 12 residues. The CDR3 is CASRDSQETQYF. CDR3 in DNA: TGTGCCAGCAGGGACAGCCAAGAGACCCAGTACTTC.

The gene calls are TRBV28 and TRBJ2-7, with TRBD2 as a possible D gene (7 bases). Between the trimmed V and J ends, which lost 6 bases and 4 bases, there was a span of 13 bases. This CDR3 spans 13 amino acids. Germline V lookup: CDR1 MDHEN, CDR2 SYDVKM. The CDR3 spells CASSWGGPYEQYF. The CDR3 DNA reads as TGTGCCAGCAGCTGGGGGGGGCCTTACGAGCAGTACTTC.

There are a few counts of this clone. V usage is TRBV28 and J usage is TRBJ1-3; 7 nucleotides match TRBD1. The J segment lost 3 bases and the V segment lost 6 bases, leaving 5 bases of the junction unmatched. The CDR3 is 14 residues long. CDR1 and CDR2 (germline): MDHEN, SYDVKM. The CDR3 sequence is CASSSRGVGNTIYF. The CDR3, as DNA: TGTGCCAGCAGCTCCAGGGGGGTTGGAAACACCATATATTTT.

This clone was seen just once. The chain joins TRBV5-1 to TRBJ1-1; a weak D match, TRBD1 (6 bases). The CDR3 has 12 amino acids. Trimming shortened V by 0 bases and J by 13 bases, and 13 bases separated the two germline ends. Germline CDR1 reads SGHRS; CDR2 reads YFSETQ. In DNA form, the CDR3 reads TGCGCCAGCAGCTTGGGAGCAGGGGAGATTTTCTTT. Its translation: CASSLGAGEIFF.

The chain employs TRBV4-2 and TRBJ2-3; D is perhaps TRBD2 (7 bases). Trimming left V 1 base short and J 0 bases short, with 14 bases between. The germline V gene has CDR1 LGHNA and CDR2 YNFKEQ. This CDR3 has 17 amino acids. The DNA of the CDR3 is TGTGCCAGCAGCCAAGGCTTAGGGGGGGCTAGCACAGATACGCAGTATTTT. This sequence encodes CASSQGLGGASTDTQYF.

The chain is built from TRBV7-2 and TRBJ2-5, with TRBD2 as a possible D gene (5 bases). The CDR3 has 14 amino acids. Trimming stripped 1 base from V and 2 bases from J, with 8 bases between. Germline V CDR1 and CDR2: SGHTA, FQGNSA. The CDR3 region is CASSLVGGQETQYF. The CDR3 coding sequence is TGTGCCAGCAGCTTAGTCGGCGGGCAAGAGACCCAGTACTTC.

V and J are TRBV6-6 and TRBJ1-3; 8 nucleotides align to TRBD1. CDR1 is MNHNY and CDR2 is SVGAGI in the germline V gene (reference sequence). The CDR3 runs to 15 residues. V was pared by 4 bases and J by 3 bases, with 5 bases of the junction left unmatched. CDR3 sequence: CASSFGQGGGNTIYF. The CDR3 nucleotides read TGTGCCAGCAGTTTTGGACAGGGCGGTGGAAACACCATATATTTT.

The chain uses TRBV29-1 and TRBJ1-1, with a tentative D call TRBD1 (5 bases). V was trimmed by 2 bases and J by 3 bases, leaving 13 bases between them. This CDR3 is built from 14 residues. CDR1 is SQVTM and CDR2 is ANQGSEA in the germline V gene. CDR3 in amino acids: CSVEIRAQDTEAFF. CDR3 DNA: TGCAGCGTTGAAATCAGGGCTCAGGACACTGAAGCTTTCTTT. The whole variable domain, filled in from reference TRBV29-1 and TRBJ1-1, reads SAVISQKPSRDICQRGTSLTIQCQVDSQVTMMFWYRQQPGQSLTLIATANQGSEATYESGFVIDKFPISRPNLTFSTLTVSNMSPEDSSIYLCSVEIRAQDTEAFFGQGTRLTVV.

The chain carries TRBV7-6 and TRBJ2-7, with D possibly TRBD1 on 6 matching bases. Trimming shortened V by 5 bases and J by 6 bases, and 20 bases separated the two germline ends. Germline V gene lookup returns CDR1 SGHVS and CDR2 FNYEAQ. This CDR3 comprises 15 residues. CDR3 nucleotides: TGTGCCAGCAGCCCCTCGGGTGTGGGGGCTAGCGAGCAGTACTTC. Encoded protein: CASSPSGVGASEQYF.

This clone was observed many times. This chain uses TRBV6-1 with TRBJ1-1; 7 nucleotides match TRBD1. The CDR3 loop spans 13 amino acids. V lost 6 bases and J lost 4; bases outside the gene matches: 5. CDR1 and CDR2 from the germline V gene are MNHNS and SASEGT. CDR3 nucleotides: TGTGCCAGCAGGTCCCGGGACAGCACTGAAGCTTTCTTT. It specifies CASRSRDSTEAFF.

The CDR3 reads CASSQERISGFRYF. The CDR3 DNA follows: TGTGCCAGCAGCCAAGAAAGAATTTCAGGGTTCCGGTACTTC. The chain employs TRBV4-2 and TRBJ2-5, with D tentatively TRBD1 (5 bases). The CDR3 covers 14 residues. Germline V gene sequence: CDR1 LGHNA, CDR2 YNFKEQ. Trimming took off 0 bases at V and 13 bases at J, with 18 bases between the two ends.

This clone was seen just once. The chain recombines TRBV2 with TRBJ2-7; TRBD2 matches at 16 bases. The CDR3 loop spans 15 amino acids. The V segment lost 7 bases and the J segment 5 bases; nucleotides outside the gene matches: 5. Germline loops: CDR1 SNHLY, CDR2 FYNNEI. CDR3 sequence (DNA): TGTGCCAGCACCGGGACTAGCGGGGGGGGTGACGAGCAGTACTTC. Amino acid sequence: CASTGTSGGGDEQYF.

The rearrangement uses TRBV5-1 and TRBJ1-3; 9 nucleotides match TRBD1. CDR3 length: 15 residues. Per the germline V gene, CDR1 is SGHRS and CDR2 is YFSETQ. J was trimmed by 4 bases and V by 3 bases; bases with no gene match: 5. As DNA, the CDR3 is TGCGCCAGCAGCTCACAGGGGGCGCAAGGAAACACCATATATTTT. This sequence encodes CASSSQGAQGNTIYF.

J is TRBJ2-1 and V is TRBV27, with 9 bases aligning to TRBD2. Trimming at V came to 5 bases and at J to 2 bases, leaving 4 bases not matched to a gene. The CDR3 loop spans 15 amino acids. Per the germline V gene, CDR1 is MNHEY and CDR2 is SMNVEV (reference sequence). The CDR3, as DNA: TGTGCCAGCAGTCGCTCTAGCGGGGCCTACAATGAGCAGTTCTTC. It translates to CASSRSSGAYNEQFF.

The V and J genes are TRBV13 and TRBJ2-1; D unclear. Germline CDR1 is PRHDT and CDR2 is FYEKMQ (reference sequence). Between the trimmed V and J ends, which lost 5 bases and 6 bases, there was a span of 8 bases. The CDR3 sequence is 12 residues long. The CDR3 nucleotides read TGTGCCAGCAGCCGTACAGCCAATGAGCAGTTCTTC. Residues: CASSRTANEQFF. Complete variable domain (other parts from reference TRBV13 and TRBJ2-1): AAGVIQSPRHLIKEKRETATLKCYPIPRHDTVYWYQQGPGQDPQFLISFYEKMQSDKGSIPDRFSAQQFSDYHSELNMSSLELGDSALYFCASSRTANEQFFGPGTRLTVL.

The rearrangement uses TRBV7-2 and TRBJ2-7, with 7 bases matching TRBD2. The CDR3 is 17 amino acids. Per germline, CDR1 SGHTA and CDR2 FQGNSA. The V gene end was trimmed by 4 bases and the J gene end by 3 bases; junction bases not matched to a gene: 15. The DNA of the CDR3 is TGTGCCAGCAGCTCCCCTAGCGGAGACCGCTACCTCTACGAGCAGTACTTC. As protein: CASSSPSGDRYLYEQYF.

Turning to this clone: Distinct nucleotide sequences in the sample also encode this CDR3. The chain couples TRBV5-1 to TRBJ2-5, with D uncertain. Between the trimmed V and J ends, which lost 2 bases and 1 base, there was a span of 3 bases. This CDR3 spans 12 amino acids. From germline, CDR1 is SGHRS and CDR2 YFSETQ. This CDR3 reads CASSLLQETQYF. Written as DNA, the CDR3 is TGCGCCAGCAGCTTACTCCAAGAGACCCAGTACTTC.

The sample holds one count of this clone. The genes are TRBV6-5 and TRBJ1-2; D might be TRBD1 (5 bases). V lost 0 bases and J 4 bases, leaving 12 bases between the germline ends. Germline V gene data show CDR1 as MNHEY and CDR2 as SVGAGI. The CDR3 consists of 15 residues. The CDR3 is CASSYSPGLGYGYTF. The CDR3 region has the DNA TGTGCCAGCAGTTACTCGCCAGGGCTTGGCTATGGCTACACCTTC.

V gene TRBV14 combines with J gene TRBJ2-7; a possible D gene is TRBD1 (5 bases). The germline gives CDR1 SGHDN, CDR2 FVKESK. The CDR3 runs to 16 residues. With 0 bases removed from V and 3 bases from J, the gap between germline ends came to 15 bases. CDR3 sequence: CASSQDDGAENYEQYF. Here the CDR3 DNA reads TGTGCCAGCAGCCAAGATGATGGGGCCGAGAACTACGAGCAGTACTTC. The full variable domain, its missing parts supplied by reference TRBV14 and TRBJ2-7, is EAGVTQFPSHSVIEKGQTVTLRCDPISGHDNLYWYRRVMGKEIKFLLHFVKESKQDESGMPNNRFLAERTGGTYSTLKVQPAELEDSGVYFCASSQDDGAENYEQYFGPGTRLTVT.

The J gene is TRBJ2-2, the V gene TRBV9, with 7 bases lining up with TRBD1. Per the germline V gene, CDR1 is SGDLS and CDR2 is YYNGEE. V lost 4 bases, J lost 2 bases, and 5 bases stayed unmatched. The CDR3 extends over 15 amino acids. CDR3 sequence: CASSPRTGNTGELFF. In DNA, the CDR3 is TGTGCCAGCAGCCCCCGGACAGGAAACACCGGGGAGCTGTTTTTT.